A selection of T cell receptor beta chains follows, all from one sample in a study of cytomegalovirus exposure and HLA in healthy donors. Method: immunoSEQ multiplex PCR; TCRdb's copy keeps in-frame clones and lacks some. The profile shows 100,000 to 150,000 clones, approximately 82% of them singletons. Source material: PBMCs. Receptors originate from a woman aged 18-29 years in good health and CMV-seropositive. CDR3s include the opening cysteine and the closing phenylalanine or tryptophan. The D gene is left open where the match is weak. Clone size is not always given. Where it is, it says once, few, many or a class for expanded clones.

v_gene	abundance	j_gene	d_gene	CDR3nt	CDR3aa
TRBV4-1	.	TRBJ1-2	.	TGCGCCAGCAGCCAAGTTGTAATTTCAGGGGACTATGGCTACACCTTC	CASSQVVISGDYGYTF
TRBV6-5	.	TRBJ2-7	TRBD1	TGTGCCAGCAGCGACAGGGCCGCCTACGAGCAGTACTTC	CASSDRAAYEQYF
TRBV19	once	TRBJ2-1	.	TGTGCCAGTAGTATAGGCCAGGGCTATTACAATGAGCAGTTCTTC	CASSIGQGYYNEQFF
TRBV12-2	.	TRBJ2-5	.	TGTGCAAGTCGCTCATGCGGGGGCCCGTACGAGACCCAGTACTTC	CASRSCGGPYETQYF
TRBV27	.	TRBJ2-3	.	TGTGCCAGCAGTTTATTTCCTAGCCCCGCAGATACGCAGTATTTT	CASSLFPSPADTQYF
TRBV4-1	.	TRBJ2-7	.	TGCGCCAGCAGCCAAACAGGCAGCTACGAGCAGTACTTC	CASSQTGSYEQYF
TRBV5-6	.	TRBJ1-2	TRBD1	TGTGCCAGCAGCCCACGCGGGACAGGTGCGATGGGGTATGGCTACACCTTC	CASSPRGTGAMGYGYTF
TRBV28	.	TRBJ2-3	.	TGTGCCAGCAGCCGGGCAGGGCTTCGAGATACGCAGTATTTT	CASSRAGLRDTQYF
TRBV11-2	.	TRBJ2-1	TRBD2	TGTGCCAGCAGCGACCCCGGGGGAGGGTACAATGAGCAGTTCTTC	CASSDPGGGYNEQFF
TRBV6-1	.	TRBJ2-5	TRBD2	TGTGCCAGCAGGGTAGCGGGGGGAGGAGAGACCCAGTACTTC	CASRVAGGGETQYF
TRBV6-6	once	TRBJ2-2	TRBD2	TGTGCCAGCAGTGCATTCGGACTAGCGGGGACCGGGGAGCTGTTTTTT	CASSAFGLAGTGELFF
TRBV28	.	TRBJ2-3	.	TGTGCCAGCAGTTTATATCTCGATACGCAGTATTTT	CASSLYLDTQYF
TRBV14	.	TRBJ2-7	.	TGTGCCAGCAGTCAGAGGGGAGGGCAGGGGACCTACGAGCAGTACTTC	CASSQRGGQGTYEQYF
TRBV29-1	.	TRBJ2-5	.	TGCAGCGTTGAACGGGAAGGGTACCTTCAAGAGACCCAGTACTTC	CSVEREGYLQETQYF
TRBV7-3	.	TRBJ1-1	.	TGTGCCAGCAGCTTAGAGCCTTCGAGTACTGAAGCTTTCTTT	CASSLEPSSTEAFF
TRBV5-4	.	TRBJ2-1	.	TGTGCCAGCGTCGGGGGGCCCCACAATGAGCAGTTCTTC	CASVGGPHNEQFF
TRBV4-1	few	TRBJ2-3	TRBD2	TGCGCCAGCAGCCAACCCGGGACTAAGGTTGAAACAGATACGCAGTATTTT	CASSQPGTKVETDTQYF
TRBV5-6	.	TRBJ2-3	TRBD1	TGTGCCAGCAGCCGGGACAGGGGCCTCACAGATACGCAGTATTTT	CASSRDRGLTDTQYF
TRBV5-6	.	TRBJ1-5	TRBD1	TGTGCCAGCAGCACCGGACAGGGAAATCAGCCCCAGCATTTT	CASSTGQGNQPQHF
TRBV6-5	.	TRBJ2-7	.	TGTGCCAGCAGTTACGGGGAGACTAGCTCCTACGAGCAGTACTTC	CASSYGETSSYEQYF
TRBV21-1	once	TRBJ2-4	.	TGTGCCAGCAGCAAAGGGGAGGGTCCTGGGGCCAAAAACATTCAGTACTTC	CASSKGEGPGAKNIQYF
TRBV5-4	.	TRBJ2-3	TRBD1	TGTGCCAGCAGCCGTATAGGACAGGAGAAAGATACGCAGTATTTT	CASSRIGQEKDTQYF
TRBV5-6	.	TRBJ2-7	.	TGTGCCAGCAGCTTGGGGCCAGCGCCCATTTACGAGCAGTACTTC	CASSLGPAPIYEQYF
TRBV6-4	.	TRBJ2-1	TRBD1	TGTGCCAGCAGTCCTCAGACAGGGACCTCCTACAATGAGCAGTTCTTC	CASSPQTGTSYNEQFF
TRBV2	.	TRBJ1-5	.	TGTGCCAGCAGGAAGTACGACAGCACTTATAGCAATCAGCCCCAGCATTTT	CASRKYDSTYSNQPQHF
TRBV7-9	.	TRBJ1-1	.	TGTGCCAGCAAGGCCCGGAGGGTGAACACTGAAGCTTTCTTT	CASKARRVNTEAFF
TRBV19	.	TRBJ2-3	TRBD2	TGTGCCAGTAGCGACTCAGCGGGGGGGACTAGCACAGATACGCAGTATTTT	CASSDSAGGTSTDTQYF
TRBV9	.	TRBJ2-3	TRBD2	TGTGCCAGCAGCGCGGGGACTAGCGGGGGAGATACGCAGTATTTT	CASSAGTSGGDTQYF
TRBV2	.	TRBJ2-2	TRBD1	TGTGCCAGCAGCGGGACAGCGAACACCGGGGAGCTGTTTTTT	CASSGTANTGELFF
TRBV29-1	.	TRBJ2-1	.	TGCAGCGTTGTCGTGGACAGATACAATGAGCAGTTCTTC	CSVVVDRYNEQFF
TRBV5-6	.	TRBJ2-3	TRBD1	TGTGCCAGCAGCTGGGGGGACAGGGTATTTTCGAGCACAGATACGCAGTATTTT	CASSWGDRVFSSTDTQYF
TRBV2	.	TRBJ2-3	TRBD2	TGTGCCTTATCTAGCGGGGGGGTCCTAGATACGCAGTATTTT	CALSSGGVLDTQYF
TRBV6-5	.	TRBJ1-5	.	TGTGCCAGCAGAAGACAGGTAAATCAGCCCCAGCATTTT	CASRRQVNQPQHF
TRBV6-6	.	TRBJ1-1	.	TGTGCCAGCAGTTACGAGGACAGCTTAATGAACACTGAAGCTTTCTTT	CASSYEDSLMNTEAFF
TRBV30	.	TRBJ2-5	.	TGTGCCTGGAGTGTAGTCGCGAAGACCCAGTACTTC	CAWSVVAKTQYF
TRBV2	.	TRBJ2-2	TRBD2	TGTGCCAGCCTAGCGGCGGTAAACACCGGGGAGCTGTTTTTT	CASLAAVNTGELFF
TRBV5-1	.	TRBJ2-5	TRBD1	TGCGCCAGCAGCCTCGGACAGGCGGGAGAGACCCAGTACTTC	CASSLGQAGETQYF
TRBV4-1	.	TRBJ1-4	.	TGCGCCAGCAGCCAAACGGGACTTAATGAAAAACTGTTTTTT	CASSQTGLNEKLFF
TRBV4-1	.	TRBJ1-2	.	TGCGCCAGCAGCCAAACCTGGGGAGGAGCCAAGGAAGAAGGCTACACCTTC	CASSQTWGGAKEEGYTF
TRBV14	.	TRBJ2-1	.	TGTGCCAGCAGCCAGTCGAATAGCATTATGAATGAGCAGTTCTTC	CASSQSNSIMNEQFF
TRBV7-2	.	TRBJ2-1	.	TGTGCCAGCAGCTTTCCCTCTTCTTACAATGAGCAGTTCTTC	CASSFPSSYNEQFF
TRBV4-1	.	TRBJ2-1	TRBD1	TGCGCCAGCAGCCAAGCGAGAGGGACAGCCAATGAGCAGTTCTTC	CASSQARGTANEQFF
TRBV5-1	.	TRBJ2-1	TRBD1	TGCGCCAGCAGCTTGAGGGGGCGGAATGAGCAGTTCTTC	CASSLRGRNEQFF
TRBV4-1	.	TRBJ2-7	TRBD2	TGCGCCAGCAGCCCACGAGGTAGCGGGGGTGAATACGAGCAGTACTTC	CASSPRGSGGEYEQYF
TRBV10-3	.	TRBJ2-3	TRBD1	TGTGCCATCAGAGTTACCAGGAGGACAGGGGGAATGGTAACAGATACGCAGTATTTT	CAIRVTRRTGGMVTDTQYF
TRBV9	.	TRBJ2-2	.	TGTGCCAGCGGTGGAGATACGCGACGCACCGGGGAGCTGTTTTTT	CASGGDTRRTGELFF
TRBV7-2	once	TRBJ1-2	TRBD1	TGTGCCAGCAGCTTAGAGGGACAGGGAGGCTATGGCTACACCTTC	CASSLEGQGGYGYTF
TRBV7-3	.	TRBJ2-5	.	TGTGCCAGCAGCGAGGGGGGGGGAGCGCAAGAGACCCAGTACTTC	CASSEGGGAQETQYF
TRBV2	.	TRBJ1-2	.	TGTGCCAGCAGTGGGGGACTGGGGGGCTACACCTTC	CASSGGLGGYTF
TRBV5-1	few	TRBJ2-2	TRBD2	TGCGCCACCAAAATAGCGGGGGGAGACACCGGGGAGCTGTTTTTT	CATKIAGGDTGELFF
TRBV19	.	TRBJ2-3	.	TGTGCCAGTAGAACCGGGTGGGGTCTGGGAGCCACAGATACGCAGTATTTT	CASRTGWGLGATDTQYF